This TCR beta chain was documented in a study of blood T cell repertoires in COVID-19. The overall study: Specimens from acute and convalescent COVID-19 originated in the United States, Italy and Spain.

The authors' processing: Estimated nucleated cell counts came from reference gene primer amplification. TCRdb keeps only in-frame clones here, not all; method: immunoSEQ multiplex PCR. The V and J calls and clone size were taken over from that table, and D and trimming were inferred from the DNA. The sample shows some 87,000 clones, roughly 79% of them seen only once. Losses at the gene ends were 5 bases for V and 10 bases for J; bases not matched to a gene: 22. Germline loops: CDR1 SEHNR, CDR2 FQNEAQ (reference sequence). There are 18 residues in the CDR3. Material: peripheral blood. The rearrangement links TRBV7-9 to TRBJ2-1, with 8 bases fitting TRBD2. This clonotype originated in a human donor in a cohort sampled during active COVID-19. DNA of the CDR3: TGTGCCAGCAGCACCACGGCTATTGACAGACCTCCGGGGGGGGAGCAGTTCTTC. It is translated as CASSTTAIDRPPGGEQFF.